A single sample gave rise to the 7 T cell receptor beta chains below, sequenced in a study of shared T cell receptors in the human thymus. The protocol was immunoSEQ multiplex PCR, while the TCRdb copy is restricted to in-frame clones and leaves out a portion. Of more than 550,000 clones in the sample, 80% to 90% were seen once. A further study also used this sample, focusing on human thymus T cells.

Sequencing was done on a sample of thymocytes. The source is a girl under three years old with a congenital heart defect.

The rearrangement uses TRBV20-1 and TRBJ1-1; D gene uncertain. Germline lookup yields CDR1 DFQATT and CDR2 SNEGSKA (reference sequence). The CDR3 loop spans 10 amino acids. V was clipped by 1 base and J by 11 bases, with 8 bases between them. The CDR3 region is CSARGPRAFF. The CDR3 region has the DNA TGCAGTGCTAGAGGTCCGAGGGCTTTCTTT.

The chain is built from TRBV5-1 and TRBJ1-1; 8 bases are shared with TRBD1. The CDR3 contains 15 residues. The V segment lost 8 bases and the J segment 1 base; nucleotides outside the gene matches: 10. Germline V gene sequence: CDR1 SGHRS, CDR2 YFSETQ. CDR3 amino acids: CASYTGQDPNTEAFF. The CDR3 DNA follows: TGCGCCAGTTACACGGGACAGGACCCGAACACTGAAGCTTTCTTT.

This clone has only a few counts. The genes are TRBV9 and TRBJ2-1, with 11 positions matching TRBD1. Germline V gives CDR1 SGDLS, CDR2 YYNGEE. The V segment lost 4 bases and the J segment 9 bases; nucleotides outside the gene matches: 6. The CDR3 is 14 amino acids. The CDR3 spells CASSPWDRGCEQFF. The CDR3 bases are TGTGCCAGCAGCCCTTGGGACAGGGGGTGTGAGCAGTTCTTC.

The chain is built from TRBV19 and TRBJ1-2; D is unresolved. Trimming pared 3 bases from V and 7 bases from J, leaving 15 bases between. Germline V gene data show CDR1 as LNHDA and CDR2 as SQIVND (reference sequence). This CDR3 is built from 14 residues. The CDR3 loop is CASSIEEALGGYTF. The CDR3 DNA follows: TGTGCCAGTAGTATTGAAGAGGCCCTGGGTGGCTACACCTTC.

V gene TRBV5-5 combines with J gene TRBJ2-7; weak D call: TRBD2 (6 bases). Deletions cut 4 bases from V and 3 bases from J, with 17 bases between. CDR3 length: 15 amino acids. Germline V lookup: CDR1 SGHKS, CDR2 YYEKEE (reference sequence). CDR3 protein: CASSTSRYTHYEQYF. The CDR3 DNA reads TGTGCCAGCAGCACTAGCAGGTACACACACTACGAGCAGTACTTC.

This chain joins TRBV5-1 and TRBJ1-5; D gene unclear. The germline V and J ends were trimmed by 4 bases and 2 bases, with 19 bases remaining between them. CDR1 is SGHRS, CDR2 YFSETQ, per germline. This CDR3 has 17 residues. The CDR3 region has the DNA TGCGCCAGCAGCCCTGGAGGTCTTGGGCCGGGCAATCAGCCCCAGCATTTT. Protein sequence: CASSPGGLGPGNQPQHF.

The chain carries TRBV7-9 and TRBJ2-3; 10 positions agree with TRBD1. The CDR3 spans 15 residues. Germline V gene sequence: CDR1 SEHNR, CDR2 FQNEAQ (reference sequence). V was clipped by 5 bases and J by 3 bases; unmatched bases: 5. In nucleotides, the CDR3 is TGTGCCAGCAGCCCTGGACAGGGGGGAACAGATACGCAGTATTTT. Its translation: CASSPGQGGTDTQYF. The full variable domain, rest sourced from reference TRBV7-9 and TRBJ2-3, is DTGVSQNPRHKITKRGQNVTFRCDPISEHNRLYWYRQTLGQGPEFLTYFQNEAQLEKSRLLSDRFSAERPKGSFSTLEIQRTEQGDSAMYLCASSPGQGGTDTQYFGPGTRLTVL.